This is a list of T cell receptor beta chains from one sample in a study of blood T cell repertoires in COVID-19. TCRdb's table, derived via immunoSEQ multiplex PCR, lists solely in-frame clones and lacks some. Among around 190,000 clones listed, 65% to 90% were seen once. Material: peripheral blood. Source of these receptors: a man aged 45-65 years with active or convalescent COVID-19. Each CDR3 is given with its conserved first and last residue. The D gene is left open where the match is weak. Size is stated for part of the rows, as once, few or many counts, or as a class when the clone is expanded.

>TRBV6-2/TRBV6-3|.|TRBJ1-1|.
TGTGCCAGCAGTCATAGAGGGACTGAAGCTTTCTTT
CASSHRGTEAFF
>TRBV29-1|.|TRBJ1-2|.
TGCAGCGTTGAAGAGGGCATCCGGGGGGACTACACCTTC
CSVEEGIRGDYTF
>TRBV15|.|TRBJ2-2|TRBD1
TGTGCCACCAGCACGTACCCCGGGACAGGGTACACCGGGGAGCTGTTTTTT
CATSTYPGTGYTGELFF
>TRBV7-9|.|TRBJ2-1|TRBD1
TGTGCCAGCAGCTCGCGACAGGGAGTCCCCCACAATGAGCAGTTCTTC
CASSSRQGVPHNEQFF
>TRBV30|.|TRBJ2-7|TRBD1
TGTGCCTGGGGGACAGTTTCCTACGAGCAGTACTTC
CAWGTVSYEQYF
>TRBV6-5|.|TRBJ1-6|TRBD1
TGTGCCAGCAGTTTACTCGGACAGGGGAATTCACCCCTCCACTTT
CASSLLGQGNSPLHF
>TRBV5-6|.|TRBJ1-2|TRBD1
TGTGCCAGCAGCCCACGACAGGGGGTGAGCTACACCTTC
CASSPRQGVSYTF
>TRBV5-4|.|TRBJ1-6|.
TGTGCCAGCAGCCGGAGAGGACAGTATAATTCACCCCTCCACTTT
CASSRRGQYNSPLHF
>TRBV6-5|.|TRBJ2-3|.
TGTGCCAGCAGTTACGACACTAGCACAGATACGCAGTATTTT
CASSYDTSTDTQYF
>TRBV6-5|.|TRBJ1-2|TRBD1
TGTGCCAGCACCTTGAACCCACAGGGGGGCTATGGCTACACCTTC
CASTLNPQGGYGYTF
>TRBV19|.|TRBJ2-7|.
TGTGCCAGTAGTATAGAGAGCCTATCCTACGAGCAGTACTTC
CASSIESLSYEQYF
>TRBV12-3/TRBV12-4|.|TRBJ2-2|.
TGTGCCAGCAGTTTAGGGGCCACCGGGGAGCTGTTTTTT
CASSLGATGELFF
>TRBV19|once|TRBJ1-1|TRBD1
TGTGCCAGTAGTATCCTGGACAGGATGAACACTGAAGCTTTCTTT
CASSILDRMNTEAFF
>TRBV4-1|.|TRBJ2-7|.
TGCGCCAGCAGCCGTGGGGGGGAGCAGTACTTC
CASSRGGEQYF
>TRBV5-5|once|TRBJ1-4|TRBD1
TGTGCCAGCAGCGTCGTCCCGGGACAGGGGGCAACTAATGAAAAACTGTTTTTT
CASSVVPGQGATNEKLFF
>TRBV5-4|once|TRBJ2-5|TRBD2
TGTGCCAGCAGCTTAAGCGGGGGGTACCAAGAGACCCAGTACTTC
CASSLSGGYQETQYF
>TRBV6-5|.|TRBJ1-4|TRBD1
TGTGCCAGCAGACAACAGGGGGCAACTAATGAAAAACTGTTTTTT
CASRQQGATNEKLFF
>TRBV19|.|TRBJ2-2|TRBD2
TGTGCCAGTAGTACTAGCGGGTATAACACCGGGGAGCTGTTTTTT
CASSTSGYNTGELFF
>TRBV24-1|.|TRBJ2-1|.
TGTGCCACCAGTGATTCCATCAAAGGGGGAGAATACAATGAGCAGTTCTTC
CATSDSIKGGEYNEQFF
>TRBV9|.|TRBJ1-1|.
TGTGCCAGCAGCGTAGAGCCCTCCCCGATCCCAGAAGCTTTCTTT
CASSVEPSPIPEAFF
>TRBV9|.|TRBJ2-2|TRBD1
TGTGCCAGCAGCGCCCGGGACAGGTTGTACACCGGGGAGCTGTTTTTT
CASSARDRLYTGELFF
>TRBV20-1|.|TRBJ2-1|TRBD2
TGCAGTGCTAGTTCAGGTAGCGGGAGGGCCTCTGAGCAGTTCTTC
CSASSGSGRASEQFF
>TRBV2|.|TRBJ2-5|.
TGTGCCAGCAGTGACGACTTACAAGAGACCCAGTACTTC
CASSDDLQETQYF
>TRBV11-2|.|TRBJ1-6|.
TGTGCCAGCAGCTTAGGACCACTCGGGAATTCACCCCTCCACTTT
CASSLGPLGNSPLHF
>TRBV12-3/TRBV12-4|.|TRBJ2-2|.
TGTGCCAGCAGTTTAGCCAGGTCCGGGGAGCTGTTTTTT
CASSLARSGELFF
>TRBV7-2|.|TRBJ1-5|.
TGTGCCAGCAGCTTAGTGGCAGGGGGCAATCAGCCCCAGCATTTT
CASSLVAGGNQPQHF
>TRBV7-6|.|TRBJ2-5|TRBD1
TGTGCCAGCAGGGACAGGGAGACCCAGTACTTC
CASRDRETQYF
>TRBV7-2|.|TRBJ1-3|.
TGTGCCAGCAGCTTAGATGCAGGGCGGTCTGGAAACACCATATATTTT
CASSLDAGRSGNTIYF
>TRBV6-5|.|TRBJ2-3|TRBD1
TGTGCCTCGGTGGGGACAGGGGAATGGACAGATACGCAGTATTTT
CASVGTGEWTDTQYF
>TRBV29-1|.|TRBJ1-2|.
TGCAGCGCCAACTCAGGGGCGGACTATGGCTACACCTTC
CSANSGADYGYTF
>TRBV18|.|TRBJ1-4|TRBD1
TGTGCCAGCTCATCGACAGGGCGAGTTGAAAAACTGTTTTTT
CASSSTGRVEKLFF
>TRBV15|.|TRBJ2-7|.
TGTGCCACCAGCAGAGATAGCTACGAGCAGTACTTC
CATSRDSYEQYF
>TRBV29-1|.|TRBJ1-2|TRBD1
TGCAGCGTGGCCGGGACAGGGGATATCGGTAACTATGGCTACACCTTC
CSVAGTGDIGNYGYTF
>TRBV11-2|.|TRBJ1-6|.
TGTGCCAGCAGCCCGGCCGAGGGATTTGGTATTTCACCCCTCCACTTT
CASSPAEGFGISPLHF
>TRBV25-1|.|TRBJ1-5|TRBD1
TGTGCCAGCAGTTCCGGGACAGGGGGCGATCAGCCCCAGCATTTT
CASSSGTGGDQPQHF
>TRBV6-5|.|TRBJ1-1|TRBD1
TGTGCCAGCAGTCGGACAGGATCGACTGAAGCTTTCTTT
CASSRTGSTEAFF
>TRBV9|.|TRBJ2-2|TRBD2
TGTGCCAGCAGCGTAGCTAGCGGGGGCGGGGAGCTGTTTTTT
CASSVASGGGELFF
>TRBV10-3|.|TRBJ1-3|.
TGTGCCATCAGTGAGTCCCCCCTGACAGTCTCTGGAAACACCATATATTTT
CAISESPLTVSGNTIYF
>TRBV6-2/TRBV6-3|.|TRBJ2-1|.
TGTGCCAGCAGTCCCCCGGACAGCGCGTCCTACAATGAGCAGTTCTTC
CASSPPDSASYNEQFF
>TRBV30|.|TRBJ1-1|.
TGTGCCTGGAGCGGGAGCTACACTGAAGCTTTCTTT
CAWSGSYTEAFF
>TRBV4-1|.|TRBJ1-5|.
TGCGCCAGCAGCCAGGGGGGTGAAGGGGCCCCGTGGAATCAGCCCCAGCATTTT
CASSQGGEGAPWNQPQHF
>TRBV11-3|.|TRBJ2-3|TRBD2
TGTGCCAGCAGCCGGGGGCTGCGCGGGGGGGGAACAGATACGCAGTATTTT
CASSRGLRGGGTDTQYF
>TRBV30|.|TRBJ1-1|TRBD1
TGTGCCTGGGGACAGGTGTTGAACACTGAAGCTTTCTTT
CAWGQVLNTEAFF
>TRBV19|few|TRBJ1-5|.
TGTGCCAGTCAACGGGGTAGGGGCAATCAGCCCCAGCATTTT
CASQRGRGNQPQHF
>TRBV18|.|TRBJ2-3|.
TGTGCCAGCTCACCCGGACAGTCCACAGATACGCAGTATTTT
CASSPGQSTDTQYF
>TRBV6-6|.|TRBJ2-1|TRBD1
TGTGCCAGCAGTTATACCGGGACAGGGGGCGGTGAGCAGTTCTTC
CASSYTGTGGGEQFF
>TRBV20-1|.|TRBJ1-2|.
TGCAGTGGGGGGAGGGTGGAAGGCTACACCTTC
CSGGRVEGYTF
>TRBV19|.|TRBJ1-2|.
TGTGCCAGTAAGATTGGTCGCGATGGCTACACCTTC
CASKIGRDGYTF
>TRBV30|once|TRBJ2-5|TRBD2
TGTGCCTGGAGTAGTGATAGCGGGAGTGGGGAGACCCAGTACTTC
CAWSSDSGSGETQYF
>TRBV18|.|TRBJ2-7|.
TGTGCCAGCTCACCAGGTGGGCTGGCCACCTACGAGCAGTACTTC
CASSPGGLATYEQYF
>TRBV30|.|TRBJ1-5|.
TGTGCCTGGAGTTTAGGGAGTGATCAGCCCCAGCATTTT
CAWSLGSDQPQHF
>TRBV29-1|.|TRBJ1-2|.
TGCAGCGCCGAGGGTCATGGCTACACCTTC
CSAEGHGYTF
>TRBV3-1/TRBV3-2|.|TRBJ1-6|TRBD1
TGTGCCAGCAGCCAAGCGGACAGGGGCTCCTATAATTCACCCCTCCACTTT
CASSQADRGSYNSPLHF
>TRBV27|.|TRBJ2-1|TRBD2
TGTGCCAGCAGTCCCCCAACTAGCGGTGAGCAGTTCTTC
CASSPPTSGEQFF
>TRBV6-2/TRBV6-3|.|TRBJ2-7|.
TGTGCCAGCAGTTACGACCGTGGCAGGGGATGGAGACTGATGGAGCAGTACTTC
CASSYDRGRGWRLMEQYF